This T cell receptor beta chain is drawn from a study of blood T cell repertoires in COVID-19. Study background: The origin of the acute and convalescent COVID-19 samples was the United States, Italy and Spain.

The count of this clone is one. Clones were read by immunoSEQ multiplex PCR, and TCRdb kept only the in-frame ones, dropping some. Of some 260,000 clones in the sample, about 68% were seen once. The germline CDR1 and CDR2 sequences are LGHNA and YNFKEQ. Unmatched junction bases numbered 7, after V lost 5 bases and J lost 5 bases. This CDR3 has 15 residues. The specimen sequenced was peripheral blood. The clonotype comes from a woman of 80 years or more with acute or convalescent COVID-19. The chain has TRBV4-2 and TRBJ2-7; 12 bases agree with TRBD2. The CDR3 loop is CASSSLAGGVDEQYF. CDR3 nucleotides: TGTGCCAGCAGCTCCCTAGCGGGAGGGGTCGACGAGCAGTACTTC.